Listed here are 7 T cell receptor beta chains from one sample, sequenced in a study of glioma-infiltrating T cells (dated by TCRdb to 2016 to 2018). Sequencing was carried out with an Illumina MiSeq. The iRepertoire nested amplicon-rescue multiplex PCR (arm-PCR) platform was used to amplify TCR alpha and beta CDR3 regions from RNA. TCRdb trimmed the raw reads at Q25, called clones with MiXCR and kept productive beta chains. For every CDR3 protein sequence, its rows merge into one entry that carries the most common genes and DNA. This sample holds 150,000 to 200,000 distinct CDR3 sequences; more than 35% were observed only once. Around 5% of the sample comes from the top ten. Sequenced: glioma tissue, nonneoplastic brain tissue, or PBMCs (not recorded which). The receptors were sampled from a human donor with low-grade glioma or glioblastoma, undergoing nonglioma brain surgery, or in good health (not recorded which).

A remark on this clonotype: A much more abundant neighbour one base away suggests this may be a read error. J is TRBJ2-3 and V is TRBV14; no reliable D call. Germline V CDR1 and CDR2: SGHDN, FVKESK. V dropped 2 bases and J dropped 6 bases, with 12 bases sitting between them. This CDR3 comprises 14 residues. The CDR3 here is CASSQTVGLDTQYF. DNA for the CDR3: TGTGCCAGCAGCCAAACAGTGGGCCTTGATACGCAGTATTTT.

The chain couples TRBV27 to TRBJ1-3; the D gene is possibly TRBD1 (6 bases). CDR3 length: 15 amino acids. Trimming took off 5 bases at V and 1 base at J, with 12 bases between the two ends. Germline CDR1 is MNHEY and CDR2 is SMNVEV (reference sequence). The CDR3 nucleotides are TGTGCCAGCAGTCTCTCAGGGGCGTCTGGAAACACCATATATTTT. Amino acid sequence: CASSLSGASGNTIYF.

This clonotype has just a few counts. A much larger clonotype is one base distant, so this may be a read error. V is TRBV28 and J is TRBJ2-3; 9 bases line up with TRBD2. The junction had 8 bases not matched to a gene; V was cut back by 2 bases and J by 5 bases. The germline CDR1 and CDR2 sequences are MDHEN and SYDVKM. The CDR3 is made up of 16 amino acids. CDR3 sequence: CASSLGLAGLKDTQYF. The CDR3 DNA reads TGTGCCAGCAGTTTAGGCCTAGCGGGACTCAAAGATACGCAGTATTTT.

In this sample, this clonotype turned up many times. The chain recombines TRBV20-1 with TRBJ2-7, with a weak D call TRBD2 (6 bases). Between the trimmed V and J ends, which lost 3 bases and 5 bases, there was a span of 20 bases. This CDR3 region has 15 residues. Germline loops: CDR1 DFQATT, CDR2 SNEGSKA (reference sequence). This CDR3 reads CSARGLPGSSNEQYF. CDR3 coding DNA: TGCAGTGCTAGGGGTCTCCCCGGGAGTTCTAACGAGCAGTACTTC.

This clonotype was detected a few times. The J gene is TRBJ1-6, the V gene TRBV9; no firm D call. Germline assignment: CDR1 SGDLS and CDR2 YYNGEE. The CDR3 has 15 amino acids. V was pared by 0 bases and J by 2 bases, with 6 bases between. The DNA of the CDR3 is TGTGCCAGCAGCGTAGCCGGAACCTATAATTCACCCCTCCACTTT. Its protein is CASSVAGTYNSPLHF. Supplemented by reference TRBV9 and TRBJ1-6, the full variable domain reads DSGVTQTPKHLITATGQRVTLRCSPRSGDLSVYWYQQSLDQGLQFLIQYYNGEERAKGNILERFSAQQFPDLHSELNLSSLELGDSALYFCASSVAGTYNSPLHFGNGTRLTVT.

With regard to this clonotype: A much larger clone lies one base from this, so it may be a read error. The V call is TRBV28, the J call TRBJ2-7, with 9 positions matching TRBD1. The V gene's germline CDR1 is MDHEN and CDR2 SYDVKM. The CDR3 extends over 15 amino acids. Losses at the gene ends were 9 bases for V and 3 bases for J; bases not matched to a gene: 12. The CDR3, as DNA: TGTGCCAGAAGTCCCTCGGGACAGGGCATCTACGAGCAGTACTTC. Its translation: CARSPSGQGIYEQYF.

This clonotype has just one count. A much bigger clone sits one base away, suggesting this may be a read error. This chain links TRBV20-1 with TRBJ2-1, with a possible D match to TRBD1 (6 bases). The CDR3 contains 14 residues. In germline, CDR1 is DFQATT, CDR2 SNEGSKA (reference sequence). CDR3: CSQNKGVRYNEKFF. The CDR3 DNA reads TGCAGCCAGAATAAGGGGGTCCGCTACAATGAGAAGTTCTTC.